This T cell receptor beta chain was found in a study of T cell responses to AZD1222 COVID-19 vaccine. Notes on this clone: Its cognate antigen is unknown.

Sequencing used immunoSEQ multiplex PCR; TCRdb keeps in-frame clones, though not all of them. The sample yields about 150,000 clones, roughly 92% seen once. This CDR3 spans 14 amino acids. Germline CDR1 reads SGHVS; CDR2 reads FQNEAQ. Trimming cost V 1 base and J 4 bases, with 7 bases left between them. Overall study findings and caveats: Spike-spanning, vaccine-associated CD4 TCRs were dominant at 160-218 and 743-854.

The sample consisted of peripheral blood, taken on day 0 of AZD1222 vaccination. The receptor was isolated from an adult in good health. This chain links TRBV7-8 with TRBJ2-2; no reliable D call. The CDR3 bases are TGTGCCAGCAGCTTAGTTTTCGGCACCGGGGAGCTGTTTTTT. Protein sequence: CASSLVFGTGELFF.